Below are 17 T cell receptor beta chains sequenced from a single sample in a study of cytomegalovirus exposure and HLA in healthy donors. PCR involved 60 Vbeta and 13 Jbeta primers. The data were produced by immunoSEQ multiplex PCR, yet TCRdb's version contains in-frame clones alone and is incomplete. The table shows 150,000 to 200,000 clones, with approximately 79% occurring only once. Material for sequencing was PBMCs. The receptors derive from a woman in her 50s in good health and CMV-seropositive.

The chain links TRBV29-1 to TRBJ2-5, with a possible D match to TRBD2 (5 bases). Between the trimmed V and J ends, which lost 0 bases and 5 bases, there was a span of 19 bases. CDR1 is SQVTM and CDR2 is ANQGSEA in the germline V gene. The CDR3 consists of 16 residues. The CDR3 spells CSVEESSGGLFETQYF. The CDR3, as DNA: TGCAGCGTTGAAGAAAGCTCTGGAGGACTCTTTGAGACCCAGTACTTC. Combining the CDR3 with reference TRBV29-1 and TRBJ2-5 gives the whole variable domain SAVISQKPSRDICQRGTSLTIQCQVDSQVTMMFWYRQQPGQSLTLIATANQGSEATYESGFVIDKFPISRPNLTFSTLTVSNMSPEDSSIYLCSVEESSGGLFETQYFGPGTRLLVL.

This clone was detected a few times. V is TRBV2 and J is TRBJ2-7, with a weak D call TRBD2 (5 bases). This CDR3 has 14 residues. CDR1 is SNHLY, CDR2 FYNNEI, per germline. Trimming took off 6 bases at V and 1 base at J, with 13 bases between the two ends. DNA of the CDR3: TGTGCCAGCAGGGGGAAGGGCGGGTCCTACGAGCAGTACTTC. It yields the protein CASRGKGGSYEQYF. Using reference TRBV2 and TRBJ2-7 for the parts outside the CDR3, the full variable domain is EPEVTQTPSHQVTQMGQEVILRCVPISNHLYFYWYRQILGQKVEFLVSFYNNEISEKSEIFDDQFSVERPDGSNFTLKIRSTKLEDSAMYFCASRGKGGSYEQYFGPGTRLTVT.

The chain joins TRBV7-2 to TRBJ2-7; TRBD1 agrees at 8 bases. Germline assignment: CDR1 SGHTA and CDR2 FQGNSA. The CDR3 spans 14 residues. Unmatched junction bases numbered 2, after V lost 3 bases and J lost 1 base. This CDR3 is CASSFRDRSYEQYF. As DNA, the CDR3 is TGTGCCAGCAGCTTCCGGGACAGGTCCTACGAGCAGTACTTC.

V and J are TRBV27 and TRBJ1-2; 7 positions match TRBD1. Trimming removed 4 bases from V and 5 bases from J; junction bases left unmatched: 7. This CDR3 spans 14 amino acids. The germline V gene has CDR1 MNHEY and CDR2 SMNVEV (reference sequence). The CDR3 loop reads CASSSRQGGYGYTF. In nucleotides, the CDR3 is TGTGCCAGCAGTTCGCGACAGGGCGGGTATGGCTACACCTTC.

This clone occurred once. The chain's CDR3 is CASSLEAGRLLFF. The CDR3 DNA follows: TGTGCCAGCAGCTTAGAGGCAGGGCGACTCCTGTTTTTT. This rearrangement joins TRBV7-9 to TRBJ1-4, with a possible D match to TRBD1 (5 bases). This CDR3 is built from 13 residues. The V gene lost 1 base and the J gene lost 14 bases, with 14 bases spanning the gap. Germline CDR1 is SEHNR and CDR2 is FQNEAQ (reference sequence).

This chain uses TRBV2 with TRBJ2-5; 8 nucleotides match TRBD1. V was clipped by 2 bases and J by 5 bases; unmatched bases: 7. In germline, CDR1 is SNHLY, CDR2 FYNNEI. The CDR3 has 15 amino acids. The CDR3 loop is CASSERQGAWETQYF. Here the CDR3 DNA reads TGTGCCAGCAGTGAACGGCAGGGGGCGTGGGAGACCCAGTACTTC.

In DNA form, the CDR3 reads TGTGCCAGCAGCCGCGGACGGGACAGGGACGAGCAGTACTTC. Its translation is CASSRGRDRDEQYF. This chain joins TRBV13 and TRBJ2-7; TRBD1 matches 9 bases. The CDR3 is made up of 14 amino acids. In germline, CDR1 is PRHDT, CDR2 FYEKMQ (reference sequence). Losses at the gene ends were 5 bases for V and 5 bases for J; bases not matched to a gene: 7.

This clone was detected once. The DNA for the CDR3 is TGTGCCAGCAGCGTAGGGGGAGGCCCTTTGGAGACCCAGTACTTC. Amino acids: CASSVGGGPLETQYF. The J gene is TRBJ2-5, the V gene TRBV9; D is possibly TRBD2 (6 bases). Trimming pared 0 bases from V and 5 bases from J, leaving 14 bases between. Germline-derived CDR1 and CDR2 are SGDLS and YYNGEE. This CDR3 is 15 amino acids long.

The chain joins TRBV7-2 to TRBJ2-2; TRBD2 agrees at 13 bases. This CDR3 region has 19 residues. V lost 4 bases and J lost 7; bases outside the gene matches: 15. Looked up from germline, CDR1 is SGHTA and CDR2 is FQGNSA. This CDR3 is CASSSEAQLAGGPGGELFF. The CDR3 DNA sequence: TGTGCCAGCAGCTCCGAAGCGCAACTAGCGGGGGGGCCGGGCGGGGAGCTGTTTTTT.

This chain joins TRBV10-3 and TRBJ2-2; TRBD1 is a possible D gene (6 bases). The CDR3 loop spans 16 amino acids. Germline V gives CDR1 ENHRY, CDR2 SYGVKD. V was cut by 7 bases and J by 2 bases, with 17 bases left in between. CDR3 nucleotide sequence: TGTGCCATCACCCCAGGGGCGGCGGACAACACCGGGGAGCTGTTTTTT. Protein: CAITPGAADNTGELFF.

This chain joins TRBV14 and TRBJ2-1; TRBD2 matches 8 bases. Trimming removed 4 bases from V and 4 bases from J; junction bases left unmatched: 12. This CDR3 comprises 17 residues. Germline V gene lookup returns CDR1 SGHDN and CDR2 FVKESK. The CDR3 reads CASSRYTLAGNYNEQFF. CDR3 nucleotides: TGTGCCAGCAGCCGCTATACTTTAGCGGGGAATTACAATGAGCAGTTCTTC.

The rearrangement links TRBV18 to TRBJ1-4; D may be TRBD1 (5 bases). The ends were cut back, 0 bases at V and 7 bases at J, with 12 bases in the middle. CDR1 is KGHSH, CDR2 LQKENI, per germline. The CDR3 has 15 amino acids. The chain's CDR3 is CASSPPSQGGEKLFF. The CDR3 nucleotides read TGTGCCAGCTCACCACCGAGTCAGGGTGGTGAAAAACTGTTTTTT.

The chain employs TRBV28 and TRBJ1-1, with a possible D match to TRBD1 (5 bases). The germline CDR1 and CDR2 sequences are MDHEN and SYDVKM. V was trimmed by 3 bases and J by 3 bases, leaving 11 bases between them. The CDR3 has 14 amino acids. The DNA of the CDR3 is TGTGCCAGCAGTTTTCGTCCGGGGGACACTGAAGCTTTCTTT. Its translation: CASSFRPGDTEAFF.

The rearrangement uses TRBV5-6 and TRBJ1-2, with TRBD1 matching 8 bases. Per the germline V gene, CDR1 is SGHDT and CDR2 is YYEEEE. This CDR3 spans 16 amino acids. The ends lost 2 bases at V and 1 base at J; junction bases unmatched: 7. The CDR3 sequence: CASSFGQGFINYGYTF. The CDR3 DNA reads as TGTGCCAGCAGCTTTGGACAGGGCTTTATTAACTATGGCTACACCTTC.

This chain uses TRBV12-2 with TRBJ2-1; the DNA was not compared with TRBD1, the D call given in the table. TRBV12-2 is labeled a pseudogene. The CDR3 contains 16 residues. The CDR3 DNA reads TGTGCAAGTCGCCCCCCAATCGGGACAGGTGAAAATGAGCAGTTCTTC. It is translated as CASRPPIGTGENEQFF.

CDR3 sequence: CASSLPDTYEQYF. DNA of the CDR3: TGTGCCAGCAGTTTGCCAGATACCTACGAGCAGTACTTC. This rearrangement joins TRBV28 to TRBJ2-7; the D is unclear. CDR1 is MDHEN, CDR2 SYDVKM, per germline. Trimming took off 3 bases at V and 2 bases at J, with 8 bases between the two ends. There are 13 residues in the CDR3.

The chain links TRBV7-2 to TRBJ1-4; 8 nucleotides agree with TRBD1. With 5 bases clipped from V and 4 bases from J, the junction kept 18 bases outside the gene matches. This CDR3 has 19 amino acids. Germline assignment: CDR1 SGHTA and CDR2 FQGNSA. For the CDR3, the DNA is TGTGCCAGCAGCACCCCCTCGGGTACAGGGGGGCTCCGTAATGAAAAACTGTTTTTT. Protein product: CASSTPSGTGGLRNEKLFF.